This passage covers 15 T cell receptor beta chains from one sample sequenced in a study of blood T cells in healthy people across ages. Using a J-beta primer mix together with a sample-barcoded 5' primer, a second PCR was run for about 6 to 12 cycles. In TCRdb, the 5' RACE reads were re-called with MiXCR into one record per CDR3 protein. Of around 990,000 distinct CDR3 sequences listed, less than 25% are singletons. This sample was also put to use in a study of T cells of mothers and their children.

What was sequenced was blood. Every receptor here comes from a girl between 2 and 10 years old in good health.

About this clonotype itself: The junction departs from the called germline gene at one end, perhaps through a read error. The V and J genes are TRBV20-1 and TRBJ2-1; possibly TRBD1 for D (5 bases). The CDR3 sequence is 14 residues long. CDR1 DFQATT and CDR2 SNEGSKA come from the germline V gene (reference sequence). The CDR3 loop reads CSAPGSARDNEQFF. Written as DNA, the CDR3 is TGCAGTGCCCCAGGGTCAGCAAGAGACAATGAGCAGTTTTTC.

The rearrangement uses TRBV6-2 or TRBV6-3 and TRBJ2-4; D tentatively fits TRBD1 or TRBD2 (5 bases each). CDR1 is MNHEY and CDR2 is SVGEGT in the germline V gene. V dropped 2 bases and J dropped 8 bases, with 10 bases sitting between them. The CDR3 contains 13 residues. The CDR3 nucleotides are TGTGCCAGCAGTTACGGGGGACCACACATTCAGTACTTC. Translation: CASSYGGPHIQYF.

J is TRBJ2-1 and V is TRBV28; the D gene is possibly TRBD2 (6 bases). The CDR3 contains 15 residues. Germline V gene data show CDR1 as MDHEN and CDR2 as SYDVKM. V was shortened by 3 bases and J by 5 bases, with 14 bases between the two germline ends. In DNA form, the CDR3 reads TGTGCCAGCAGTTTCAATCGGGAGTGGGACAATGAGCAGTTCTTC. This codes for CASSFNREWDNEQFF.

This clonotype was picked up a small number of times. V is TRBV9 and J is TRBJ2-5; 10 bases are a match to TRBD2. Gene TRBJ2-1 matches the end of the DNA better, so the J call may be wrong. Germline assignment: CDR1 SGDLS and CDR2 YYNGEE. The CDR3 extends over 16 amino acids. CDR3 region: CASSVGLAGAENEQFF. The CDR3 DNA reads TGTGCCAGCAGCGTAGGGCTAGCGGGAGCTGAGAATGAGCAGTTCTTC.

The V gene is TRBV2, the J gene TRBJ1-6, with a tentative D call TRBD1 (5 bases). The CDR3 is 14 amino acids. The germline CDR1 and CDR2 sequences are SNHLY and FYNNEI. The ends were cut back, 7 bases at V and 5 bases at J, with 12 bases in the middle. CDR3 amino acids: CASTLGTDNSPLHF. As DNA, the CDR3 is TGTGCCAGCACCCTAGGGACGGATAATTCACCCCTCCACTTT.

The gene calls are TRBV15 and TRBJ2-1; perhaps TRBD2 as D (6 bases). Trimming stripped 4 bases from V and 5 bases from J, with 15 bases between. CDR3 length equals 15 residues. The germline CDR1 and CDR2 sequences are LNHNV and YYDKDF (reference sequence). CDR3 DNA: TGTGCCACCAGCATACTAGCCTTGGGGCACAATGAGCAGTTCTTC. Translation gives CATSILALGHNEQFF.

The chain carries TRBV29-1 and TRBJ1-2, with TRBD1 matching 7 bases. V shed 4 bases and J 6 bases; nucleotides not matched to a gene: 8. Germline V gene lookup returns CDR1 SQVTM and CDR2 ANQGSEA. The CDR3 length is 13 residues. CDR3 region: CSVVKGAVDGYTF. CDR3 in DNA: TGCAGCGTTGTCAAGGGGGCGGTCGATGGCTACACCTTC.

The J gene is TRBJ2-5, the V gene TRBV13; TRBD1 or TRBD2 may be the D gene (5 bases each). Germline-derived CDR1 and CDR2 are PRHDT and FYEKMQ (reference sequence). With 3 bases removed from V and 1 base from J, the gap between germline ends came to 12 bases. CDR3 size: 15 residues. In nucleotides, the CDR3 is TGTGCCAGCAGCTTTTTAAAGAGGGGCCAAGAGACCCAGTACTTC. This sequence encodes CASSFLKRGQETQYF.

This clonotype has a handful of counts. This chain joins TRBV7-9 and TRBJ2-5; the D is unclear. V was cut by 1 base and J by 0 bases, with 9 bases left in between. The CDR3 runs 15 residues. The germline gives CDR1 SEHNR, CDR2 FQNEAQ (reference sequence). CDR3 DNA: TGTGCCAGCAGCTTAGGTTCAAAGTACCAAGAGACCCAGTACTTC. Its translation: CASSLGSKYQETQYF.

This clonotype was counted between two and nine times. J is TRBJ2-5 and V is TRBV7-2; 7 bases line up with TRBD1. This CDR3 region has 16 residues. CDR1 is SGHTA, CDR2 FQGNSA, per germline. After removal of 5 bases from V and 2 bases from J, the junction contained 11 bases not matched to a gene. As DNA, the CDR3 is TGTGCCAGCAGCATACAGGGGAGTTGGGTACAAGAGACCCAGTACTTC. Amino acids: CASSIQGSWVQETQYF.

The chain couples TRBV20-1 to TRBJ2-1, with no clear D. Between the trimmed V and J ends, which lost 1 base and 3 bases, there was a span of 10 bases. The CDR3 totals 14 residues. Germline values: CDR1 DFQATT, CDR2 SNEGSKA (reference sequence). The CDR3 loop is CSARGSRVYNEQFF. CDR3 in DNA: TGCAGTGCTAGAGGCTCTAGGGTCTACAATGAGCAGTTCTTC.

The rearrangement joins TRBV7-9 to TRBJ1-5, with 7 bases aligning to TRBD1. CDR1 and CDR2 (germline): SEHNR, FQNEAQ (reference sequence). J was trimmed by 0 bases and V by 3 bases; bases with no gene match: 8. The CDR3 has 17 amino acids. The CDR3: CASSFSTGEYSNQPQHF. The CDR3 bases are TGTGCCAGCAGCTTTTCAACAGGGGAATATAGCAATCAGCCCCAGCATTTT.

The chain recombines TRBV2 with TRBJ2-7, with 10 bases matching TRBD1. Germline lookup yields CDR1 SNHLY and CDR2 FYNNEI. Germline trimming cut 6 bases from V and 4 bases from J; bases unmatched to any gene: 3. The CDR3 extends over 13 amino acids. CDR3 coding DNA: TGTGCCAGCAGAAGGGACAGGGGATACGAGCAGTACTTC. Encoded protein: CASRRDRGYEQYF.

This rearrangement joins TRBV6-5 to TRBJ2-3, with a possible D match to TRBD1 (5 bases). Germline-derived CDR1 and CDR2 are MNHEY and SVGAGI. This CDR3 spans 14 amino acids. Trimming took off 6 bases at V and 2 bases at J, with 12 bases between the two ends. In nucleotides, the CDR3 is TGTGCCAGCAGCTCAGGGTGGAACACAGATACGCAGTATTTT. It translates to CASSSGWNTDTQYF.

CDR3 coding DNA: TGTGCCAGTAGTATAGGCAGTGTTGGGTTTCAGTACTTC. Translation: CASSIGSVGFQYF. The chain couples TRBV19 to TRBJ2-4; no definite D call. V was clipped by 1 base and J by 11 bases, with 12 bases between them. The CDR3 is 13 amino acids. In germline, CDR1 is LNHDA, CDR2 SQIVND (reference sequence).